Sequencing of this TCR beta chain was carried out in a study of multiple sclerosis patients with progressive multifocal leukoencephalopathy. Regarding the study as a whole: No common TRBV or TRBJ usage or pairing appeared at PML.

The germline V gene has CDR1 SSHAT and CDR2 FNYEAQ (reference sequence). The CDR3 runs to 15 residues. A note on this clone: The target antigen is unknown. Mismatch with germline at one junction end may stem from a read error.

Indicated time point: time of PML onset. Natalizumab-treated patients developed PML between about 16 and 56 months into natalizumab therapy. T3 blood samples were collected at the time of PML onset. Using immunoSEQ multiplex PCR, the repertoire was profiled, and TCRdb retains in-frame clones only, with some absent. Among 25,000 to 35,000 clones listed, about 90% were seen once. This receptor was taken from a human donor with progressive multifocal leukoencephalopathy. The chain combines TRBV7-7 with TRBJ2-5; TRBD1 or TRBD2 may be the D gene (5 bases each). The specimen was PBMCs, collected from a patient treated with natalizumab. CDR3 amino acids: CASSLGGTPVETQYF. In nucleotides, the CDR3 is TGTGCTAGCAGCTTAGGTGGGACCCCGGTCGAGACCCAGTACTTC. Combining the CDR3 with reference TRBV7-7 and TRBJ2-5 gives the whole variable domain GAGVSQSPRYKVTKRGQDVTLRCDPISSHATLYWYQQALGQGPEFLTYFNYEAQPDKSGLPSDRFSAERPEGSISTLTIQRTEQRDSAMYRCASSLGGTPVETQYFGPGTRLLVL.